The 12 T cell receptor beta chains below come from one sample, sequenced in a study of identical twins. TCRdb redid the calling of the 5' RACE reads with MiXCR, one entry per CDR3 protein. Among approximately 1.8 million distinct CDR3 sequences, about 32% were seen once, and the ten largest hold about 0.25%. Sample: cord blood. These receptors came from a newborn girl in good health.

A few counts support this clonotype. The chain employs TRBV25-1 and TRBJ1-2; weak D call: TRBD1 (6 bases). CDR3 length: 12 residues. The ends were cut back, 1 base at V and 7 bases at J, with 7 bases in the middle. Germline CDR1 reads MGHDK; CDR2 reads SYGVNS. DNA for the CDR3: TGTGCCAGCAGTGAATGGGGGGCTGGCTACACCTTC. Protein: CASSEWGAGYTF.

In its sample, this clonotype was seen a few times. The V call is TRBV4-2, the J call TRBJ2-7; D gene uncertain. Deletions cut 1 base from V and 3 bases from J, with 13 bases between. The length of the CDR3 is 15 residues. The V gene's germline CDR1 is LGHNA and CDR2 YNFKEQ. CDR3 loop: CASSQGAGSDYEQYF. CDR3 in DNA: TGTGCCAGCAGCCAAGGAGCCGGGTCAGACTACGAGCAGTACTTC.

The chain is built from TRBV5-4 and TRBJ2-3; D may match TRBD1 or TRBD2 (5 bases each). This CDR3 contains 13 residues. CDR1 is SGHNT and CDR2 is YYREEE in the germline V gene (reference sequence). With 2 bases removed from V and 4 bases from J, the gap between germline ends came to 8 bases. The CDR3 region is CASSLQDSDTQYF. CDR3 DNA sequence: TGTGCCAGCAGCTTACAGGACTCAGATACGCAGTATTTT.

This chain connects TRBV19 to TRBJ2-3, with 10 bases matching TRBD2. The CDR3 runs 17 residues. The trim removed 3 bases at V and 2 bases at J, leaving 8 bases unmatched. The germline V gene has CDR1 LNHDA and CDR2 SQIVND (reference sequence). The CDR3 loop reads CASSMIFGTSVTDTQYF. The CDR3 region has the DNA TGTGCCAGTAGTATGATCTTCGGGACTAGCGTCACAGATACGCAGTATTTT. Variable domain in full (rest from reference TRBV19 and TRBJ2-3): DGGITQSPKYLFRKEGQNVTLSCEQNLNHDAMYWYRQDPGQGLRLIYYSQIVNDFQKGDIAEGYSVSREKKESFPLTVTSAQKNPTAFYLCASSMIFGTSVTDTQYFGPGTRLTVL.

This clonotype was observed a handful of times. The rearrangement joins TRBV14 to TRBJ2-7, with D unresolved. Germline values: CDR1 SGHDN, CDR2 FVKESK. V lost 1 base to trimming and J lost 2 bases, with 9 bases between them. The CDR3 spans 14 residues. CDR3 residues: CASSQGHQTYEQYF. CDR3 DNA sequence: TGTGCCAGCAGCCAAGGCCACCAGACCTACGAGCAGTACTTC.

This sequence joins TRBV19 and TRBJ2-1, with 11 bases lining up with TRBD2. The J call may be incorrect, as the DNA end agrees better with TRBJ2-7. Germline V gives CDR1 LNHDA, CDR2 SQIVND (reference sequence). The length of the CDR3 is 15 residues. CDR3 in amino acids: CASSTSGSSYNEQYF. DNA of the CDR3: TGTGCCAGCAGCACTAGCGGGAGCTCCTACAATGAGCAGTACTTC.

The rearrangement uses TRBV28 and TRBJ2-3, with D hard to call. The germline CDR1 and CDR2 sequences are MDHEN and SYDVKM. The CDR3 consists of 13 residues. Trimming took off 5 bases at V and 11 bases at J, with 17 bases between the two ends. The CDR3 sequence: CASSPEDVWGQYF. In DNA, the CDR3 is TGTGCCAGCAGTCCCGAAGACGTGTGGGGGCAGTATTTT.

This rearrangement joins TRBV9 to TRBJ1-1; D gene uncertain. This CDR3 is built from 16 residues. The V gene lost 0 bases and the J gene lost 3 bases, with 15 bases spanning the gap. Germline V CDR1 and CDR2: SGDLS, YYNGEE. In nucleotides, the CDR3 is TGTGCCAGCAGCGTAGCTCGCGCAGGAAGGGACACTGAAGCTTTCTTT. Its protein product is CASSVARAGRDTEAFF. The entire variable domain, with the rest obtained from reference TRBV9 and TRBJ1-1, is as follows: DSGVTQTPKHLITATGQRVTLRCSPRSGDLSVYWYQQSLDQGLQFLIQYYNGEERAKGNILERFSAQQFPDLHSELNLSSLELGDSALYFCASSVARAGRDTEAFFGQGTRLTVV.

Only a few counts were recorded for this clonotype. The chain links TRBV6-1 to TRBJ2-1; TRBD2 agrees at 7 bases. The CDR3 totals 19 residues. Germline V gene lookup returns CDR1 MNHNS and CDR2 SASEGT. The V and J ends lost 6 bases and 0 bases, in that order; junction bases with no gene match: 17. The CDR3 sequence: CASRPLLLARKSSYNEQFF. The CDR3 nucleotides read TGTGCCAGCAGGCCCTTGCTACTAGCGCGAAAGAGCTCCTACAATGAGCAGTTCTTC.

CDR3 nucleotide sequence: TGTGCCATCAGTAAGGGGTGGGACATCACTTCCACTAACTATGGCTACACCTTC. Translated, it gives CAISKGWDITSTNYGYTF. This chain joins TRBV10-3 and TRBJ1-2, with D perhaps matching TRBD1 (6 bases). Trimming left V 5 bases short and J 0 bases short, with 22 bases between. The germline CDR1 and CDR2 sequences are ENHRY and SYGVKD. The CDR3 extends over 18 amino acids.

The chain couples TRBV6-6 to TRBJ2-1; D might be TRBD1 or TRBD2, each matching 6 bases. V was pared by 4 bases and J by 12 bases, with 19 bases between. The CDR3 loop spans 14 amino acids. CDR1 is MNHNY, CDR2 SVGAGI, per germline (reference sequence). CDR3 sequence: CASSSETTRGGQFF. The CDR3 DNA is TGTGCCAGCAGTTCCGAGACAACCAGGGGAGGGCAGTTCTTC.

The chain is built from TRBV20-1 and TRBJ1-1, with a possible D match to TRBD1 (6 bases). Germline V gives CDR1 DFQATT, CDR2 SNEGSKA (reference sequence). The CDR3 spans 15 residues. V lost 3 bases and J 0 bases, leaving 14 bases between the germline ends. CDR3 amino acids: CSASRGLLMNTEAFF. As DNA, the CDR3 is TGCAGTGCTAGCCGGGGGCTCTTAATGAACACTGAAGCTTTCTTT.